This T cell receptor beta chain was sequenced in a study of shared clonotypes between healthy human individuals. Study-level results: Non-shared clonotypes were found to have lower generation probabilities than the clonotypes that were shared by all four of the sorted-subset donors. The study's rarefaction showed incomplete sorted-subset sequencing despite large depth.

Naive CD8 cells lacked CD45RO and underwent positive selection for CCR7, leaving out terminally differentiated effector memory CD45RA+ cells. Germline lookup yields CDR1 ENHRY and CDR2 SYGVKD. This CDR3 has 12 amino acids. The germline V and J ends were trimmed by 0 bases and 2 bases, with 2 bases remaining between them. Note on this clone: As yet, its antigen is unknown. This specimen includes other DNA sequences encoding the same CDR3.

Running of the assay took place at deep level. Per the authors' pipeline: In the immunoSEQ data, sequences were junction-only and lacked quality scores, so filtering differed. Profiled with immunoSEQ multiplex PCR; TCRdb holds only in-frame clones, not every one. V, J and clone size were drawn from that table, and D and trimming were deduced from the DNA. This table has 2 million to 2.5 million clones, about 95% appearing once. This TCR was sampled from a man aged 18 to 35 in good health. The chain uses TRBV10-3 and TRBJ2-7; D is ambiguous. Sample: naive CD8+ T cells sorted from blood. This chain's CDR3 is CAISESPYEQYF. Here the CDR3 DNA reads TGTGCCATCAGTGAGTCCCCCTACGAGCAGTACTTC.